This TCR beta chain was recorded in a study of shared clonotypes between healthy human individuals. Study conclusions and caveats: Clonotypes that were shared across a handful of donors made up approximately 5% of naive CD4 clonotypes. Even with large depth, rarefaction showed that sorted-subset sequencing was incomplete.

It was at deep level that the assay was run. Clones were read by immunoSEQ multiplex PCR, and TCRdb kept only the in-frame ones, dropping some. The repertoire has 2 million to 2.5 million clones, 85% to 95% of them found once; the top ten carry approximately 0.4%. The study drew all its donors from Caucasian adults living in Nashville, Tennessee. The CDR3 covers 12 residues. Germline assignment: CDR1 SQVTM and CDR2 ANQGSEA. V lost 6 bases to trimming and J lost 2 bases, with 11 bases between them. Comment on this clone: Its specificity is not known.

The clonotype originates from a man younger than 30 in good health. Some clones in this sample may be carry-over from other donors' samples. What was sequenced was naive CD4+ T cells from PBMCs. Described subset: CD45RA+ positively selected. The rearrangement joins TRBV29-1 to TRBJ2-7; the D gene could be TRBD1 or TRBD2 (5 bases each). The CDR3 loop reads CSVLGAAYEQYF. The CDR3 region has the DNA TGCAGCGTACTCGGGGCTGCCTACGAGCAGTACTTC.